The 7 T cell receptor beta chains below were found in one sample sequenced in a study of PD-1 blockade in classical Hodgkin lymphoma. Produced via immunoSEQ multiplex PCR; TCRdb's table is partial and in-frame only. Of approximately 89,000 clones listed, under 85% are singletons. Time point noted: cycle 4 day 1 (C4D1), after less than seven weeks of nivolumab. All patients relapsed after autologous stem cell transplantation, and brentuximab vedotin exposure varied. This sample comprised peripheral blood mononuclear cells (PBMCs), obtained before the fourth cycle of nivolumab. These receptors all stem from a human donor with classical Hodgkin lymphoma.

The rearrangement uses TRBV27 and TRBJ2-5; no clear D gene. V shed 4 bases and J shed 5 bases, with 20 bases lying between them. CDR3 length: 16 amino acids. Germline assignment: CDR1 MNHEY and CDR2 SMNVEV (reference sequence). The CDR3 region is CASSSNGRPPRETQYF. The CDR3 coding sequence is TGTGCCAGCAGTTCGAATGGACGCCCTCCTCGGGAGACCCAGTACTTC.

The chain couples TRBV5-6 to TRBJ2-5; weak D call: TRBD1 (5 bases). The CDR3 is made up of 14 amino acids. Germline V gene lookup returns CDR1 SGHDT and CDR2 YYEEEE. Deletions cut 2 bases from V and 4 bases from J, with 12 bases between. The CDR3 spells CASSLPGLGETQYF. The CDR3 DNA is TGTGCCAGCAGCTTACCAGGGCTCGGAGAGACCCAGTACTTC.

The J gene is TRBJ1-5, the V gene TRBV2; 7 nucleotides agree with TRBD1. The V segment lost 5 bases and the J segment 4 bases; nucleotides outside the gene matches: 5. This CDR3 comprises 14 residues. Germline V lookup: CDR1 SNHLY, CDR2 FYNNEI. The CDR3 DNA reads TGTGCCAGCAGTCGGGACAGTGAGAATCAGCCCCAGCATTTT. Translated, it gives CASSRDSENQPQHF.

The rearrangement uses TRBV5-1 and TRBJ2-5; TRBD1 might be the D (5 bases). Germline values: CDR1 SGHRS, CDR2 YFSETQ. V was cut by 4 bases and J by 2 bases, with 15 bases left in between. CDR3 length: 15 residues. CDR3 nucleotide sequence: TGCGCCAGCAGCCCCCCCACAGGCTCTCAAGAGACCCAGTACTTC. Translating it yields CASSPPTGSQETQYF. Based on the CDR3 plus reference TRBV5-1 and TRBJ2-5, the full variable domain is KAGVTQTPRYLIKTRGQQVTLSCSPISGHRSVSWYQQTPGQGLQFLFEYFSETQRNKGNFPGRFSGRQFSNSRSEMNVSTLELGDSALYLCASSPPTGSQETQYFGPGTRLLVL.

The chain employs TRBV11-2 and TRBJ2-1, with 9 bases identical to TRBD2. This CDR3 comprises 14 residues. V shed 5 bases, J shed 9 bases, and the junction held 8 bases outside the gene matches. The germline V gene encodes CDR1 SGHAT and CDR2 FQNNGV. In DNA form, the CDR3 reads TGTGCCAGCAGCCCGGGACTAGCAATGGGTGAGCAGTTCTTC. This sequence encodes CASSPGLAMGEQFF.

The genes are TRBV6-5 and TRBJ2-2; TRBD1 might be the D (6 bases). Germline loops: CDR1 MNHEY, CDR2 SVGAGI. The CDR3 totals 14 residues. V was shortened by 7 bases and J by 4 bases, with 13 bases between the two germline ends. CDR3 in DNA: TGTGCCAGCACCTTACAGGGATCCACCGGGGAGCTGTTTTTT. Amino acid sequence: CASTLQGSTGELFF.

The chain is built from TRBV7-6 and TRBJ1-1; a weak D match, TRBD1 (6 bases). This CDR3 spans 15 amino acids. The V gene lost 1 base and the J gene lost 4 bases, with 13 bases spanning the gap. The V gene's germline CDR1 is SGHVS and CDR2 FNYEAQ. The CDR3 DNA reads TGTGCCAGCAGCTTAGGGGGGGGCGCGGGCACTGAAGCTTTCTTT. This sequence encodes CASSLGGGAGTEAFF.